The 23 T cell receptor beta chains below all came from one sample that was sequenced in a study of T cell repertoires in cytomegalovirus infection. TCRdb reprocessed the reads via MiXCR and lists one record per CDR3 protein. The sample records about 740,000 distinct CDR3 sequences, 35% being singletons. The sequenced sample consisted of PBMCs. These receptor sequences come from a human donor in good health (CMV status not recorded). Some clones in this sample may be carry-over from other donors' samples.

This clonotype was found a few times. The chain is built from TRBV6-6 and TRBJ2-3; TRBD2 agrees at 8 bases. This CDR3 contains 14 residues. Germline V gives CDR1 MNHNY, CDR2 SVGAGI (reference sequence). V shed 11 bases, J shed 5 bases, and the junction held 12 bases outside the gene matches. The CDR3 loop reads CAGRLAGGKDTQYF. The CDR3 nucleotides are TGTGCCGGCCGCCTCGCGGGAGGCAAAGATACGCAGTATTTT.

This clonotype turned up a few times. The V call is TRBV28, the J call TRBJ2-7; TRBD2 matches at 8 bases. The ends lost 5 bases at V and 1 base at J; junction bases unmatched: 7. The CDR3 covers 15 residues. Germline V gene sequence: CDR1 MDHEN, CDR2 SYDVKM. The CDR3 here is CASSPSGSWSYEQYF. The CDR3 DNA follows: TGTGCCAGCAGTCCAAGCGGGAGTTGGTCCTACGAGCAGTACTTC.

This clonotype was seen at least ten times. V and J are TRBV7-2 and TRBJ1-3; maybe TRBD1 (6 bases). From germline, CDR1 is SGHTA and CDR2 FQGNSA. Trimming removed 2 bases from V and 4 bases from J, with 12 bases in between. The CDR3 has 15 amino acids. The CDR3 is CASSLRAGTGNTIYF. As DNA, the CDR3 is TGTGCCAGCAGCTTACGAGCCGGGACAGGAAACACCATATATTTT.

This clonotype has only a few counts. The chain carries TRBV28 and TRBJ2-7, with D hard to call. In germline, CDR1 is MDHEN, CDR2 SYDVKM. The CDR3 extends over 13 amino acids. The ends were cut back, 7 bases at V and 6 bases at J, with 16 bases in the middle. In DNA, the CDR3 is TGTGCCAGCAACGTAGCCCGATCTCTCGAGCAGTACTTC. It is translated as CASNVARSLEQYF.

In this sample, this clonotype turned up many times. This chain uses TRBV7-9 with TRBJ1-6; 7 bases map to TRBD1. The CDR3 is 14 amino acids. Losses at the gene ends were 3 bases for V and 7 bases for J; bases not matched to a gene: 3. Germline V gives CDR1 SEHNR, CDR2 FQNEAQ (reference sequence). The CDR3, as DNA: TGTGCCAGCAGCTTGAGGGACAGCAATTCACCCCTCCACTTT. Translated: CASSLRDSNSPLHF.

This clonotype was observed at least ten times. This chain connects TRBV12-3 or TRBV12-4 to TRBJ1-3; D remains unclear. The ends were cut back, 3 bases at V and 0 bases at J, with 6 bases in the middle. The CDR3 totals 14 residues. The CDR3 protein is CASSLRHSGNTIYF. CDR3 bases: TGTGCCAGCAGTTTGCGGCACTCTGGAAACACCATATATTTT.

Only a few counts were recorded for this clonotype. The rearrangement joins TRBV6-1 to TRBJ1-5, with a weak D call TRBD1 (5 bases). The CDR3 loop spans 13 amino acids. Deletions cut 3 bases from V and 6 bases from J, with 9 bases between. Germline V gives CDR1 MNHNS, CDR2 SASEGT. The CDR3 DNA follows: TGTGCCAGCAGTGACAGGGAGGGTCAGCCCCAGCATTTT. It yields the protein CASSDREGQPQHF.

The chain carries TRBV4-1 and TRBJ2-5; no clear D. Trimming pared 1 base from V and 10 bases from J, leaving 7 bases between. CDR1 MGHRA and CDR2 YSYEKL come from the germline V gene. This CDR3 is built from 11 residues. For the CDR3, the DNA is TGCGCCAGCAGCCAAGGACTCAACCAGTACTTC. Translating it yields CASSQGLNQYF.

The sample holds a few counts of this clonotype. The chain employs TRBV5-1 and TRBJ1-6; 9 bases align to TRBD1. With V trimmed by 4 bases and J by 6 bases, 5 bases remained unmatched. The CDR3 is 15 residues long. Germline V CDR1 and CDR2: SGHRS, YFSETQ. CDR3 protein: CASSPGTGRNSPLHF. As DNA, the CDR3 is TGCGCCAGCAGCCCGGGGACAGGGCGTAATTCACCCCTCCACTTT.

The rearrangement uses TRBV12-3 or TRBV12-4 and TRBJ2-7; D gene uncertain. V dropped 3 bases and J dropped 0 bases, with 9 bases sitting between them. The CDR3 consists of 14 residues. Here the CDR3 reads CASSFFSSSYEQYF. CDR3 nucleotides: TGTGCCAGCAGTTTCTTCAGTAGCTCCTACGAGCAGTACTTC.

This clonotype was observed a handful of times. The chain couples TRBV5-6 to TRBJ2-7; 11 bases agree with TRBD1. Losses at the gene ends were 4 bases for V and 4 bases for J; bases not matched to a gene: 7. The CDR3 has 15 amino acids. Germline values: CDR1 SGHDT, CDR2 YYEEEE. As DNA, the CDR3 is TGTGCCAGCAGCCGGACAGGGGGCATTTGGTACGAGCAGTACTTC. Translation: CASSRTGGIWYEQYF.

V usage is TRBV5-1 and J usage is TRBJ1-1; TRBD1 agrees at 11 bases. Germline V gene sequence: CDR1 SGHRS, CDR2 YFSETQ. The V segment lost 4 bases and the J segment 7 bases; nucleotides outside the gene matches: 9. The CDR3 contains 15 residues. CDR3 residues: CASSGDGQGAHEAFF. The CDR3, as DNA: TGCGCCAGCAGCGGGGACGGACAGGGGGCACATGAAGCTTTCTTT.

The chain uses TRBV28 and TRBJ1-2; the D gene is possibly TRBD1 (5 bases). The CDR3 extends over 14 amino acids. CDR1 is MDHEN, CDR2 SYDVKM, per germline. V gave up 4 bases and J gave up 7 bases, with 16 bases separating them. CDR3 coding DNA: TGTGCCAGCAGTTCCCCGGGGGGGGGTCGTGGCTACACCTTC. This translates into CASSSPGGGRGYTF.

In the case of this clonotype: Here the CDR3 omits its conserved ending phenylalanine or tryptophan, so a read error is the likely source. This chain links TRBV28 with TRBJ2-7, with a weak D call TRBD1 (5 bases). CDR3 size: 14 residues. V was shortened by 7 bases and J by 3 bases, with 16 bases between the two germline ends. Germline V gene sequence: CDR1 MDHEN, CDR2 SYDVKM. Here the CDR3 DNA reads TGTGCCAGCATGGATCAGGGCTCTGTCTACGAGCAGTACTTA. This codes for CASMDQGSVYEQYL.

The chain uses TRBV5-1 and TRBJ2-7; 8 bases map to TRBD2. CDR3 size: 17 residues. Trimming took 4 bases from V and 5 from J; bases not matched to a gene: 17. The germline V gene encodes CDR1 SGHRS and CDR2 YFSETQ. The CDR3 DNA sequence: TGCGCCAGCAGCCCCACCGCGGGGGGCAGGGGATCCCACGAGCAGTACTTC. This translates into CASSPTAGGRGSHEQYF.

This clonotype came up a few times. The chain employs TRBV11-2 and TRBJ2-1, with 9 bases that match TRBD2. Trimming removed 5 bases from V and 0 bases from J; junction bases left unmatched: 14. The CDR3 is 19 residues long. CDR1 and CDR2 from the germline V gene are SGHAT and FQNNGV. CDR3 sequence: CASSPHWRREGPSYNEQFF. CDR3 bases: TGTGCCAGCAGCCCACACTGGCGGCGGGAGGGCCCCTCCTACAATGAGCAGTTCTTC.

This chain links TRBV11-2 with TRBJ2-5; unclear D gene. V dropped 1 base and J dropped 3 bases, with 9 bases sitting between them. CDR3 length equals 14 residues. Per the germline V gene, CDR1 is SGHAT and CDR2 is FQNNGV. CDR3 nucleotides: TGTGCCAGCAGCTTAGTGGGGTGGAAAGAGACCCAGTACTTC. It encodes CASSLVGWKETQYF.

The chain has TRBV11-1 and TRBJ2-5, with D possibly TRBD1 on 6 matching bases. Trimming pared 4 bases from V and 2 bases from J, leaving 14 bases between. This CDR3 spans 15 amino acids. CDR1 is SGHAT, CDR2 FQDESV, per germline (reference sequence). CDR3 in amino acids: CASSSGTHQQETQYF. In nucleotides, the CDR3 is TGTGCCAGCAGCTCTGGGACACATCAACAAGAGACCCAGTACTTC.

The chain is built from TRBV30 and TRBJ2-2; D is perhaps TRBD1 (6 bases). The CDR3 consists of 12 residues. Germline values: CDR1 GTSNPN, CDR2 SVGIG (reference sequence). V was shortened by 2 bases and J by 10 bases, with 11 bases between the two germline ends. CDR3 amino acids: CAWSLRGEELFF. Here the CDR3 DNA reads TGTGCCTGGAGTCTCAGGGGCGAGGAGCTGTTTTTT.

This clonotype has more than one count but fewer than ten. This rearrangement joins TRBV11-2 to TRBJ2-7; TRBD2 matches at 14 bases. The CDR3 length is 16 residues. V was pared by 5 bases and J by 4 bases, with 7 bases of the junction left unmatched. In germline, CDR1 is SGHAT, CDR2 FQNNGV. CDR3 sequence: CASSPLGTSGRYEQYF. The CDR3 DNA sequence: TGTGCCAGCAGCCCGCTGGGGACTAGCGGGAGATACGAGCAGTACTTC.

A note on this clonotype: This could be a read error, since a much larger clone is one nucleotide away. The CDR3 ends on some other residue instead of the conserved phenylalanine or tryptophan, so this is likely a read error. The chain carries TRBV4-1 and TRBJ1-6; D possibly corresponds to TRBD1 (5 bases). Germline V lookup: CDR1 MGHRA, CDR2 YSYEKL. This CDR3 region has 13 residues. Trimming shortened V by 4 bases and J by 14 bases, and 15 bases separated the two germline ends. Here the CDR3 DNA reads TGCGCCAGCAGCCCCCTTGGGGGTGAAGCCCTCCACTTA. Translating it yields CASSPLGGEALHL.

The V and J genes are TRBV10-3 and TRBJ1-2, with 7 bases lining up with TRBD1. In germline, CDR1 is ENHRY, CDR2 SYGVKD. With V trimmed by 1 base and J by 0 bases, 2 bases remained unmatched. The CDR3 covers 15 residues. CDR3 sequence reads: CAISELQGTNYGYTF. CDR3 DNA sequence: TGTGCCATCAGTGAGTTACAGGGGACTAACTATGGCTACACCTTC.

This clonotype was found a few times. The chain joins TRBV6-6 to TRBJ1-5; D perhaps matches TRBD1 (6 bases). CDR3 size: 15 residues. V was pared by 6 bases and J by 6 bases, with 18 bases between. The germline V gene encodes CDR1 MNHNY and CDR2 SVGAGI (reference sequence). The CDR3: CASRDGGSFSQPQHF. CDR3 nucleotide sequence: TGTGCCAGCAGAGACGGGGGCAGTTTCAGTCAGCCCCAGCATTTT.